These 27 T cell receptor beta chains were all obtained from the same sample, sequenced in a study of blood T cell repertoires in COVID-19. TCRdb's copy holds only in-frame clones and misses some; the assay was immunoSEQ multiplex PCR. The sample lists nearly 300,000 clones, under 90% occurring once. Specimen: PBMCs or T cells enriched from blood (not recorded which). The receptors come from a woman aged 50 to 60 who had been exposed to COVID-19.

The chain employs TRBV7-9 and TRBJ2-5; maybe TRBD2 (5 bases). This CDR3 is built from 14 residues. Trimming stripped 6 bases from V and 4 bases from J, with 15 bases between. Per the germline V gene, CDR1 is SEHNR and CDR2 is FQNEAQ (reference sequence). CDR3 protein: CASSSSGPAETQYF. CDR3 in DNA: TGTGCCAGCAGTTCCAGCGGCCCCGCAGAGACCCAGTACTTC.

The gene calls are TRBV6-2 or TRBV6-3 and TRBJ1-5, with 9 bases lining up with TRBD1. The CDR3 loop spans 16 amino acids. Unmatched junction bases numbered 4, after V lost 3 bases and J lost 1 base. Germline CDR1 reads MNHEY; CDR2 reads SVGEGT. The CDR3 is CASSYSGTGSNQPQHF. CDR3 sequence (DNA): TGTGCCAGCAGTTATTCCGGGACAGGGAGCAATCAGCCCCAGCATTTT.

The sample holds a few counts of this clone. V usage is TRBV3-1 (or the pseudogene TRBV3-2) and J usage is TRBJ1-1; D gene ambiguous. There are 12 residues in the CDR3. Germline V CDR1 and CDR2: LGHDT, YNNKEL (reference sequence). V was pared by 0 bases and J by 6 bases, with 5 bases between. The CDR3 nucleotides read TGTGCCAGCAGCCAAGATCCGTCTGAAGCTTTCTTT. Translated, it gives CASSQDPSEAFF.

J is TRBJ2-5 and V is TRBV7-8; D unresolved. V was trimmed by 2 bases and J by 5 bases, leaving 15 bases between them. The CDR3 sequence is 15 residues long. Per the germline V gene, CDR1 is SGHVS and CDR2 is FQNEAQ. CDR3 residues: CASSLSRVFRETQYF. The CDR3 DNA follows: TGTGCCAGCAGCTTATCTAGAGTTTTTCGGGAGACCCAGTACTTC.

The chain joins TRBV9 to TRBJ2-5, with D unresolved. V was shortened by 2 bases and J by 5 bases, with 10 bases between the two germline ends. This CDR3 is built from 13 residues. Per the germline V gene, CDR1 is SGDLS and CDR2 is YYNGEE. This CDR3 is CASSVTGYETQYF. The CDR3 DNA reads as TGTGCCAGCAGCGTCACGGGTTATGAGACCCAGTACTTC.

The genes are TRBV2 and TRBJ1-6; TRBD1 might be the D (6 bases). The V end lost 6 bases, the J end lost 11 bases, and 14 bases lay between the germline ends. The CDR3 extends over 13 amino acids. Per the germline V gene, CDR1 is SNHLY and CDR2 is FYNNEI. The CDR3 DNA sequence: TGTGCCAGCAGCCCAGGGGAAGTTACACCCCTCCACTTT. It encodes CASSPGEVTPLHF.

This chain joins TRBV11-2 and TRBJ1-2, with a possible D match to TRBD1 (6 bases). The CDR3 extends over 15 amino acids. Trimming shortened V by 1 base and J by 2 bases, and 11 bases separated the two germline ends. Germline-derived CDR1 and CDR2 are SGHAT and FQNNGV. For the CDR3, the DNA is TGTGCCAGCAGCTTAGGCACAGGGACAAACTATGGCTACACCTTC. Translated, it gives CASSLGTGTNYGYTF.

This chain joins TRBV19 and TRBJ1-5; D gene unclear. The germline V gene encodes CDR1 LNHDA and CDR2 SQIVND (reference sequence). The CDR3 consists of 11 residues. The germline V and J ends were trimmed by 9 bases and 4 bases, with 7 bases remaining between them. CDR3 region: CASGDNQPQHF. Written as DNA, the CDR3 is TGTGCCAGCGGGGATAATCAGCCCCAGCATTTT.

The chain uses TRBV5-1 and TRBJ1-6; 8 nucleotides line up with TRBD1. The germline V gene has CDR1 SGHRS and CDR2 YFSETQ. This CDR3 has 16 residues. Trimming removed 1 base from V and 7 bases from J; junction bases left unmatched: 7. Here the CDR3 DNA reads TGCGCCAGCAGCTTGACCGGGACAGGCGTAAATTCACCCCTCCACTTT. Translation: CASSLTGTGVNSPLHF.

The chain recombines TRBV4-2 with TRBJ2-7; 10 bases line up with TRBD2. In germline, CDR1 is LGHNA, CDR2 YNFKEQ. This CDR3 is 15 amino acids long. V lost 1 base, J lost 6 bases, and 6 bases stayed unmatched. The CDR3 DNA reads TGTGCCAGCAGCCAAGTAGGTAGCGGGGGGCCCGAGCAGTACTTC. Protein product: CASSQVGSGGPEQYF.

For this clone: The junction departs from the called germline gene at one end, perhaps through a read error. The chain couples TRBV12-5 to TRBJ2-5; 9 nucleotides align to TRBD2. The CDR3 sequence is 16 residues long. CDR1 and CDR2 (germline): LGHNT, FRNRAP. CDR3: CASSLGAGGIQETQYF. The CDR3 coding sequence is TGTGCTAGTAGTTTAGGAGCGGGGGGAATCCAAGAGACCCAGTACTTC.

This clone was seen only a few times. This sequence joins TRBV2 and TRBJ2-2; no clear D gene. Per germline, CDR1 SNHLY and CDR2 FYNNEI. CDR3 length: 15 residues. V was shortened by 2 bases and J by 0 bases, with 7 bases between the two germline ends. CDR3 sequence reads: CASSEHRANTGELFF. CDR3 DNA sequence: TGTGCCAGCAGTGAACACCGGGCGAACACCGGGGAGCTGTTTTTT.

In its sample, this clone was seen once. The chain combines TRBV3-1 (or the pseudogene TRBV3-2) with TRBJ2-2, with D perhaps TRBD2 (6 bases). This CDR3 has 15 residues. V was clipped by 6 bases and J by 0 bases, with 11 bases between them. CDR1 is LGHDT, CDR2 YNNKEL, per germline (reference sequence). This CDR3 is CASRTGLANTGELFF. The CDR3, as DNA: TGTGCCAGCAGGACGGGACTGGCGAACACCGGGGAGCTGTTTTTT.

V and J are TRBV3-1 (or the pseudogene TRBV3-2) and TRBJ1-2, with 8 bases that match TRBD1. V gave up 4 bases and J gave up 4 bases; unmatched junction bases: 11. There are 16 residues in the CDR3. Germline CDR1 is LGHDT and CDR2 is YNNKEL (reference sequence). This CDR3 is CASSPAGGQGAYGYTF. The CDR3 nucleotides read TGTGCCAGCAGCCCAGCCGGTGGACAGGGTGCCTATGGCTACACCTTC.

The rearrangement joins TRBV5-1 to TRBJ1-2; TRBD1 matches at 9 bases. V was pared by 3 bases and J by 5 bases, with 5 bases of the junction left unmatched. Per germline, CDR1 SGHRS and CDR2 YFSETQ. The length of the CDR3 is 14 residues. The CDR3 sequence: CASSSDRGVYGYTF. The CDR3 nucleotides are TGCGCCAGCAGCTCGGACAGGGGTGTGTATGGCTACACCTTC.

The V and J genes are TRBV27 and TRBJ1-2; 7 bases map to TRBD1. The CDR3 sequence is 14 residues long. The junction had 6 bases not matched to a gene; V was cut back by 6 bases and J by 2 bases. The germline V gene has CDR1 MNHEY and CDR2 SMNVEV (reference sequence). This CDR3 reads CASSRRDSNYGYTF. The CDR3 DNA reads TGTGCCAGCAGCCGCCGGGACAGCAACTATGGCTACACCTTC.

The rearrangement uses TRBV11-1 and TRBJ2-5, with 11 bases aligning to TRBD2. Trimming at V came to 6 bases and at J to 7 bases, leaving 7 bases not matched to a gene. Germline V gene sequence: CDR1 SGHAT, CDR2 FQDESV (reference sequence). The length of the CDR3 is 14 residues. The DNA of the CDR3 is TGTGCCAGCAGTAGCGGGGGGGGAAGGGTGACCCAGTACTTC. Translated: CASSSGGGRVTQYF.

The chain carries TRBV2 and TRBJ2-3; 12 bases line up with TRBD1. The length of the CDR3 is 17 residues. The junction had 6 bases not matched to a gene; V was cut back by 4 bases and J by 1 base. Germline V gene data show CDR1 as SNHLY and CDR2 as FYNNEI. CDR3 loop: CASSGAGTGGRTDTQYF. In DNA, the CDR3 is TGTGCCAGCAGTGGGGCCGGGACAGGGGGCCGCACAGATACGCAGTATTTT.

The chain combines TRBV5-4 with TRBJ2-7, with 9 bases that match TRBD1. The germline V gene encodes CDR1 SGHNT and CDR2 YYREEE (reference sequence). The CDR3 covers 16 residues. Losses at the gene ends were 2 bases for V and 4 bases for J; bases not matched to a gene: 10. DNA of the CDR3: TGTGCCAGCAGCTTTAGTATGGGACAGGGTAGGTACGAGCAGTACTTC. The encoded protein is CASSFSMGQGRYEQYF.

CDR3 amino acids: CARYLQVSGNYGYTF. CDR3 DNA: TGTGCCAGATACTTACAGGTATCAGGAAACTATGGCTACACCTTC. V is TRBV5-3 and J is TRBJ1-2; TRBD1 is a possible D gene (5 bases). TRBV5-3 is annotated as an ORF whose role is uncertain. This CDR3 has 15 residues. V was shortened by 7 bases and J by 2 bases, with 18 bases between the two germline ends.

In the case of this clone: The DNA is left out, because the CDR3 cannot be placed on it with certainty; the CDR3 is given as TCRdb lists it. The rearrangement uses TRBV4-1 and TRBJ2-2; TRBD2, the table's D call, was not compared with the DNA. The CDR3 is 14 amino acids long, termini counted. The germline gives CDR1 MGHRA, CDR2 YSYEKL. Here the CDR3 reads CASSPIFGAGELFF.

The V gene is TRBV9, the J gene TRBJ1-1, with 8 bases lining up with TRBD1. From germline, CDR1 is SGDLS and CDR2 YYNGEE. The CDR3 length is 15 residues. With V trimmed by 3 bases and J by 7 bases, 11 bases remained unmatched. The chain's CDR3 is CASSETTGASLEAFF. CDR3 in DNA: TGTGCCAGCAGCGAAACGACAGGGGCATCCCTTGAAGCTTTCTTT. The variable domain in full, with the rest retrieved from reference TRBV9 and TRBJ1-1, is DSGVTQTPKHLITATGQRVTLRCSPRSGDLSVYWYQQSLDQGLQFLIQYYNGEERAKGNILERFSAQQFPDLHSELNLSSLELGDSALYFCASSETTGASLEAFFGQGTRLTVV.

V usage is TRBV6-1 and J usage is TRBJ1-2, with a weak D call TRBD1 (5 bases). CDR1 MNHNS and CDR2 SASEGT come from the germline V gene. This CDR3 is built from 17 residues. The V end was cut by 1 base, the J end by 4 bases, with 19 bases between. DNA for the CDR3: TGTGCCAGCAGTGAAGAAGGGACTTCGTCCCTCCTCTATGGCTACACCTTC. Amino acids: CASSEEGTSSLLYGYTF.

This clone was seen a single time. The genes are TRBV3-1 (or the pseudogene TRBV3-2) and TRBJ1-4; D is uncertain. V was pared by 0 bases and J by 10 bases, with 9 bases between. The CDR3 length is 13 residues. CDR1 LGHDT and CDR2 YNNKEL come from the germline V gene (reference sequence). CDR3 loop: CASSQEPGTKLFF. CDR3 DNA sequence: TGTGCCAGCAGCCAAGAACCAGGAACAAAACTGTTTTTT.

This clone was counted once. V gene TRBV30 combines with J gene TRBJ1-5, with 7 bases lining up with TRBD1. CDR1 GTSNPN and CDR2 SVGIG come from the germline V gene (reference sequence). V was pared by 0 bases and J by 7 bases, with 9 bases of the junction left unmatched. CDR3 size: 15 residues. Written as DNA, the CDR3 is TGTGCCTGGAGTGTAGGAGCAGGGGGTGAACAGCCCCAGCATTTT. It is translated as CAWSVGAGGEQPQHF.

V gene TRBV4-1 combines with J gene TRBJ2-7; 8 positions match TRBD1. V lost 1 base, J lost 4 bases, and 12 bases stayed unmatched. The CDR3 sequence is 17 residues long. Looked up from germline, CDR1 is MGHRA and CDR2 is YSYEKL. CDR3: CASSQGQGALDRYEQYF. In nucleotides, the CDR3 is TGCGCCAGCAGCCAAGGCCAGGGGGCGTTGGACCGGTACGAGCAGTACTTC.

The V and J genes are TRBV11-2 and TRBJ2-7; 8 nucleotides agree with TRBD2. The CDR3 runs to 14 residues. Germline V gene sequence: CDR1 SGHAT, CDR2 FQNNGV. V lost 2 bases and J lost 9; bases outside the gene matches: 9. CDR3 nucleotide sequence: TGTGCCAGCAGCTTACGGCGGGGGGCCCAATGGCAGTACTTC. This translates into CASSLRRGAQWQYF.